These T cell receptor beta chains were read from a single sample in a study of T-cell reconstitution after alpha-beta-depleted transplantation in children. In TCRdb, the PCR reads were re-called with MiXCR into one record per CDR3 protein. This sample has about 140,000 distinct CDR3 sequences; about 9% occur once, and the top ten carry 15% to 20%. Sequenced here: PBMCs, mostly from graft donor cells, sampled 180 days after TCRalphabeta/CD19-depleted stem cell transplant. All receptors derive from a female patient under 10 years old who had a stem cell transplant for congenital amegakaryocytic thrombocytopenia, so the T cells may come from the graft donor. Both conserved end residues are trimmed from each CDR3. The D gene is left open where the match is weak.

CDR3aa: SAIDEKLF
d_gene: NA
len: 8
v_gene: TRBV20-1

CDR3aa: ASSLLTSGRASDTQY
d_gene: TRBD2
len: 15
v_gene: TRBV5-1

CDR3aa: ASSAWTGRTYEQY
d_gene: TRBD1
len: 13
v_gene: TRBV7-2

CDR3aa: ASRGQGAYEQY
d_gene: TRBD1
len: 11
v_gene: TRBV3-1

CDR3aa: ASSDSGAQETQY
d_gene: TRBD2
len: 12
v_gene: TRBV10-2

CDR3aa: ASSFQPTSRQGVTGELF
d_gene: TRBD1
len: 17
v_gene: TRBV28

CDR3aa: ASSEGQQTGELF
d_gene: TRBD1
len: 12
v_gene: TRBV7-2

CDR3aa: AISSVEGQGDPDTQY
d_gene: TRBD1
len: 15
v_gene: TRBV10-3

CDR3aa: ASSTDNSNTGELF
d_gene: NA
len: 13
v_gene: TRBV18

CDR3aa: ASSYLAGGVNEQF
d_gene: TRBD2
len: 13
v_gene: TRBV6-5

CDR3aa: ASSIGVHTDTQY
d_gene: NA
len: 12
v_gene: TRBV19

CDR3aa: ASSLAGQLGYT
d_gene: NA
len: 11
v_gene: TRBV5-1

CDR3aa: ASSSDELAGEGRWVYNEQF
d_gene: TRBD2
len: 19
v_gene: TRBV7-1

CDR3aa: ASSPDRGADYGYT
d_gene: TRBD1
len: 13
v_gene: TRBV18

CDR3aa: ASSEGLAFGELF
d_gene: TRBD2
len: 12
v_gene: TRBV12-3/TRBV12-4

CDR3aa: ASSYLGWEHEETQY
d_gene: NA
len: 14
v_gene: TRBV6-5

CDR3aa: ASNGGWSETQY
d_gene: NA
len: 11
v_gene: TRBV28

CDR3aa: ASSLGGGPAYEQY
d_gene: NA
len: 13
v_gene: TRBV7-2

CDR3aa: ASSWDVNTEAF
d_gene: NA
len: 11
v_gene: TRBV5-1

CDR3aa: ASSHLGQGEETQY
d_gene: TRBD1
len: 13
v_gene: TRBV28

CDR3aa: ASSQVIRTDFSGNTIY
d_gene: NA
len: 16
v_gene: TRBV4-1

CDR3aa: ASSSPTYEQY
d_gene: NA
len: 10
v_gene: TRBV5-1

CDR3aa: ASRTSGGTDTQY
d_gene: TRBD2
len: 12
v_gene: TRBV12-3/TRBV12-4

CDR3aa: SVERGDYGYT
d_gene: NA
len: 10
v_gene: TRBV29-1

CDR3aa: ASNLNSDAQY
d_gene: NA
len: 10
v_gene: TRBV12-3/TRBV12-4

CDR3aa: ASSFLIKSYEQY
d_gene: NA
len: 12
v_gene: TRBV28

CDR3aa: SARDEASTLTDTQY
d_gene: NA
len: 14
v_gene: TRBV20-1

CDR3aa: ASSDTTGTGGAGANVLT
d_gene: TRBD1
len: 17
v_gene: TRBV25-1

CDR3aa: ASSRDYSISTQKDTQY
d_gene: NA
len: 16
v_gene: TRBV5-6

CDR3aa: ASSQGTVGYGYT
d_gene: NA
len: 12
v_gene: TRBV4-2

CDR3aa: ASSLSKCGTGGESNQPQH
d_gene: TRBD1
len: 18
v_gene: TRBV5-1